A selection of T cell receptor beta chains follows, all from one sample in a study of regulatory T cells in long-lasting Graves disease. Each CDR3 protein gets one entry after TCRdb re-called the multiplex PCR reads with MiXCR. The sample lists 350,000 to 450,000 distinct CDR3 sequences; approximately 10% were seen once. These same data were also listed under a study on T cells in Graves' hyperthyroidism and ophthalmopathy.

The source was peripheral blood mononuclear cells (PBMCs), collected at new diagnosis, from a patient treated with antithyroid drugs. The receptor source for this set is a woman between 18 and 29 years old with Graves disease. The CDR3 runs from the conserved cysteine through the conserved F or W. Fields, in order: clone size, J gene, D gene, V gene, CDR3 DNA, CDR3 protein. The D gene is left open where the match is weak. Some rows have no size entry. The others give once, few or many, or a class for an expanded clone.

>few|TRBJ2-1|.|TRBV19
TGTGCCAGTAGTATCTCTTTGGTGGGTGAGCAGTTCTTC
CASSISLVGEQFF
>.|TRBJ1-1|.|TRBV6-5
TGTGCCAGCAGTTACTCGATTTCCTCCCAGGGAATTGGCACTGAAGCTTTCTTT
CASSYSISSQGIGTEAFF
>many|TRBJ2-7|TRBD2|TRBV20-1
TGCAGTGTTGAAGGTAGCGGGGGCATGAACTACGAGCAGTACTTC
CSVEGSGGMNYEQYF
>.|TRBJ1-1|.|TRBV5-1
TGCGCCAGCAGCCCGCGGGGGGGGGTAATCGATGAAGCTTTCTTT
CASSPRGGVIDEAFF
>many|TRBJ2-7|.|TRBV27
TGTGCCAGCAGTTTGTCAGGGGTCCCCTACGAGCAGTACTTC
CASSLSGVPYEQYF
>.|TRBJ2-7|TRBD2|TRBV9
TGTGCCAGCAGCATCACCGGGACTACAGAACCCTACGAGCAGTACTTC
CASSITGTTEPYEQYF
>many|TRBJ1-1|.|TRBV9
TGTGCCAGCAGCGTAGATTGGAACACTGAAGCTTTCTTT
CASSVDWNTEAFF
>many|TRBJ2-3|.|TRBV20-1
TGCAGTGCCGTGCCGGGACTCCGCACAGATACGCAGTATTTT
CSAVPGLRTDTQYF
>few|TRBJ2-1|TRBD2|TRBV14
TGTGCCAGCAGCCTTCGGGACTCCAGGGCTCCAAGACTAGCGGGGGGGCAATGGGACAATGAGCAGTTCTTC
CASSLRDSRAPRLAGGQWDNEQFF
>.|TRBJ1-1|TRBD1|TRBV7-2
TGTGCCAGCAGCCTCGGGACAGGGTCGAACACTGAAGCTTTCTTT
CASSLGTGSNTEAFF
>many|TRBJ1-1|TRBD1|TRBV7-9
TGTGCCAGCAGCACAATACAGGGGATGAACACTGAAGCTTTCTTT
CASSTIQGMNTEAFF
>.|TRBJ1-1|.|TRBV19
TGTGCCAGTAGTCTTGGAGGCAGGGGCCGGGAAGCTTTCTTT
CASSLGGRGREAFF
>many|TRBJ2-2|TRBD1|TRBV2
TGTGCCAGTACGGGACAGGGGGCGAATGGCGGGGAGCTGTTTTTT
CASTGQGANGGELFF
>many|TRBJ2-4|.|TRBV12-3/TRBV12-4
TGTGCCAGCATCCGGGCCGCGGGAGCCAAAAACATTCAGTACTTC
CASIRAAGAKNIQYF
>.|TRBJ1-2|.|TRBV7-3
TGTGCCAGCAGCCCTGGGCGTGGAGGACGAGATGGCTACACCTTC
CASSPGRGGRDGYTF
>many|TRBJ2-1|.|TRBV7-8
TGTGCCAGCAGCTCACCCCGGAGGAGAAACTCCTACAATGAGCAGTTCTTC
CASSSPRRRNSYNEQFF
>few|TRBJ2-7|.|TRBV7-2
TGTGCCAGCAGTCAGGGCCAGGGGGGTGGGCAGTACTTC
CASSQGQGGGQYF
>.|TRBJ1-2|.|TRBV7-9
TGTGCCAGCAGTCCCGGGCGAGGAATCTATGGCTACACCTTC
CASSPGRGIYGYTF
>many|TRBJ1-3|.|TRBV12-3/TRBV12-4
TGTGCCAGCAGTTTGGGCAGGGAGGGAAACACCATATATTTT
CASSLGREGNTIYF
>.|TRBJ1-2|.|TRBV10-3
TGTGCCATCAGTGAAGCAGGGGCTGGGGATGGCTACACCTTC
CAISEAGAGDGYTF
>few|TRBJ1-2|.|TRBV7-9
TGTGCCAGCAGCTCACCAGGGATCGACTATGGCTACACCTTC
CASSSPGIDYGYTF
>many|TRBJ1-3|.|TRBV12-3/TRBV12-4
TGTGCCAGCAGTTTCGCAACTTCTTGGACAGTCCTCTCTGGAAACACCATATATTTT
CASSFATSWTVLSGNTIYF
>.|TRBJ2-6|TRBD2|TRBV29-1
TGCAGCGTTGAAGACGTGGGTTTGGGACTAGCGGGAGCGGAAGGGGCCAACGTCCTGACTTTC
CSVEDVGLGLAGAEGANVLTF
>many|TRBJ2-1|.|TRBV7-9
TGTGCCAGCAGCTTAGGTGGGAGAACCAATGAGCAGTTCTTC
CASSLGGRTNEQFF
>few|TRBJ1-2|TRBD1|TRBV18
TGTGCCAGCTCTCCTGGACAGGGGGCACATGGCTACACCTTC
CASSPGQGAHGYTF
>many|TRBJ2-7|.|TRBV7-9
TGTGCCAGCACGAGTTGGACGTCCCACGAGCAGTACTTC
CASTSWTSHEQYF
>.|TRBJ1-2|.|TRBV25-1
TGTGCCAGCAGTGAGTATTTGGCGGATGGCTACACCTTC
CASSEYLADGYTF
>many|TRBJ1-1|.|TRBV30
TGTGCCTGGAGTATGGGGCCCCGGGACACGGGATGGGACACTGAAGCTTTCTTT
CAWSMGPRDTGWDTEAFF
>few|TRBJ2-1|TRBD2|TRBV29-1
TGCAGCGTTGCGGGACTAGCGCTATACTACAATGAGCAGTTCTTC
CSVAGLALYYNEQFF
>.|TRBJ2-3|TRBD2|TRBV12-3/TRBV12-4
TGTGCCAGCACCCGGGACTACGCCACGCAGTATTTT
CASTRDYATQYF
>.|TRBJ1-5|TRBD1|TRBV29-1
TGCAGCGTTGAAGATGACAGGGGTCAGCCCCAGCATTTT
CSVEDDRGQPQHF
>many|TRBJ2-1|.|TRBV3-1
TGTGCCAGCGCTCGGGCAGGGGAGCAGTTCTTC
CASARAGEQFF
>many|TRBJ2-1|.|TRBV30
TGTGCCTGGAGAGCCCTAAGTGAGCAGTTCTTC
CAWRALSEQFF
>many|TRBJ2-7|.|TRBV6-1
TGTGCCAGCAGGCCGGGGCAGGGACCGTACGAGCAGTACTTC
CASRPGQGPYEQYF
>many|TRBJ1-2|.|TRBV6-5
TGTGCCAGCAGTTACATTCGGGGGCGGCCCTATGGCTACACCTTC
CASSYIRGRPYGYTF
>many|TRBJ2-5|.|TRBV7-2
TGTGCCAGCAGCTTTTATTTCGAGACCCAGTACTTC
CASSFYFETQYF
>many|TRBJ1-1|.|TRBV27
TGTGCCAGCAACGAAGGACAGATGAACACTGAAGCTTTCTTT
CASNEGQMNTEAFF
>many|TRBJ1-1|.|TRBV20-1
TGCAGTGCCCATCGCGGGGGTATGAACACTGAAGCTTTCTTT
CSAHRGGMNTEAFF
>few|TRBJ2-3|.|TRBV7-9
TGTGCCAGCAGCTCGCGCTCAACTTCACAGATACTGCAGTATTTT
CASSSRSTSQILQYF
>many|TRBJ2-2|TRBD2|TRBV7-3
TGTGCCAGCAGCCCAGACCGGGGGGGGCCGAACACCGGGGAGCTGTTTTTT
CASSPDRGGPNTGELFF
>.|TRBJ2-5|TRBD2|TRBV12-3/TRBV12-4
TGTGCCAGCAGTCCGCCGGGGGGGCGGGAGACCCAGTACTTC
CASSPPGGRETQYF
>many|TRBJ2-7|TRBD1|TRBV24-1
TGTGCCACCAGTCAGACAGGGGGAGCTGGCTACGAGCAGTACTTC
CATSQTGGAGYEQYF
>many|TRBJ2-1|TRBD1|TRBV7-9
TGTGCCAGCAGCGAACCGATGACAGGGCCCAATGAGCAGTTCTTC
CASSEPMTGPNEQFF
>many|TRBJ2-7|TRBD1|TRBV20-1
TGCAGTGCGCCAGAGAGGGGGACAGGGATCTACGAGCAGTACTTC
CSAPERGTGIYEQYF
>many|TRBJ2-7|TRBD2|TRBV27
TGTGCCAGCAAAATTAGCGGGAGAAGCTCCTACGAGCAGTACTTC
CASKISGRSSYEQYF
>few|TRBJ1-6|.|TRBV4-1
TGCGCCAGCAGCCAAGTCCAGGCCTTCCGAGACAATAATTCACCCCTCCACTTT
CASSQVQAFRDNNSPLHF
>many|TRBJ2-1|.|TRBV14
TGTGCCAGCAGCCAAGTATGGGTGGCCTACAATGAGCAGTTCTTC
CASSQVWVAYNEQFF
>many|TRBJ2-3|.|TRBV5-1
TGCGCCAGCAGCGTGGGCCTTTCCGAGGCGCAGTATTTT
CASSVGLSEAQYF